Below, 17 T cell receptor beta chains from the same sample are listed, as sequenced in a study of Ad26.COV2.S vaccination and SARS-CoV-2 variants. The assay was immunoSEQ multiplex PCR, and TCRdb's table has in-frame clones only and misses some. The profile shows around 340,000 clones, approximately 90% of them singletons. Specified treatment: roughly 19 received Ad26.COV2.S at low or high dose, single or two shots; 5 received placebo; per-sample allocation not given. Each sample was drawn 63 days after the first injection (of vaccine or placebo). Sequenced material: peripheral blood, taken in a trial of Ad26.COV2.S vaccine versus placebo. Receptors were obtained from a person aged 18-65 years who received the Ad26.COV2.S COVID-19 vaccine or a placebo.

This chain connects TRBV3-1 (or the pseudogene TRBV3-2) to TRBJ2-3; no reliable D call. The CDR3 has 16 residues. Trimming took 0 bases from V and 0 from J, leaving 10 bases between them. Germline values: CDR1 LGHDT, CDR2 YNNKEL (reference sequence). CDR3 in DNA: TGTGCCAGCAGCCAAGACCGCGAGGCTAGCACAGATACGCAGTATTTT. Amino acid sequence: CASSQDREASTDTQYF.

The CDR3 bases are TGTGCCAGCAGCTCCCTAGCGGGAGTTCGCACCTACAATGAGCAGTTCTTC. Its protein is CASSSLAGVRTYNEQFF. This rearrangement joins TRBV7-9 to TRBJ2-1, with 10 bases matching TRBD2. CDR1 is SEHNR and CDR2 is FQNEAQ in the germline V gene (reference sequence). With 4 bases clipped from V and 2 bases from J, the junction kept 8 bases outside the gene matches. This CDR3 comprises 17 residues.

The chain couples TRBV28 to TRBJ2-3; TRBD1 or TRBD2 may be the D gene (6 bases each). CDR1 MDHEN and CDR2 SYDVKM come from the germline V gene. V lost 4 bases, J lost 5 bases, and 13 bases lay in between. This CDR3 is built from 14 residues. DNA of the CDR3: TGTGCCAGCAGTTGGAGACTAGGGGGAGATACGCAGTATTTT. This codes for CASSWRLGGDTQYF.

The chain uses TRBV5-1 and TRBJ2-2, with D tentatively TRBD1 (6 bases). Between the trimmed V and J ends, which lost 2 bases and 2 bases, there was a span of 10 bases. Germline loops: CDR1 SGHRS, CDR2 YFSETQ. The CDR3 has 15 residues. The DNA of the CDR3 is TGCGCCAGCAGCTTTAAGGGGGATAACACCGGGGAGCTGTTTTTT. This codes for CASSFKGDNTGELFF.

V and J are TRBV6-6 and TRBJ1-1, with 7 nucleotides matching TRBD1. Germline V gene sequence: CDR1 MNHNY, CDR2 SVGAGI (reference sequence). The CDR3 sequence is 14 residues long. The trim removed 6 bases at V and 1 base at J, leaving 5 bases unmatched. CDR3 protein: CASSKGQRNTEAFF. The CDR3 DNA reads TGTGCCAGCAGCAAGGGACAGCGGAACACTGAAGCTTTCTTT.

The rearrangement joins TRBV7-8 to TRBJ1-2; D uncertain. The CDR3 has 13 amino acids. Trimming removed 0 bases from V and 3 bases from J, with 5 bases in between. Germline values: CDR1 SGHVS, CDR2 FQNEAQ. The CDR3 loop reads CASSLARDYGYTF. The CDR3, as DNA: TGTGCCAGCAGCTTAGCGCGAGACTATGGCTACACCTTC.

V gene TRBV2 combines with J gene TRBJ1-1; the D is unclear. The germline gives CDR1 SNHLY, CDR2 FYNNEI. The V gene lost 8 bases and the J gene lost 4 bases, with 2 bases spanning the gap. This CDR3 has 9 residues. The CDR3 region has the DNA TGTGCCAGCGGCACTGAAGCTTTCTTT. This sequence encodes CASGTEAFF.

The V gene is TRBV18, the J gene TRBJ2-5, with a tentative D call TRBD1 (5 bases). There are 13 residues in the CDR3. Per the germline V gene, CDR1 is KGHSH and CDR2 is LQKENI. V shed 8 bases and J shed 2 bases, with 12 bases lying between them. The chain's CDR3 is CASTRTTQETQYF. The CDR3 coding sequence is TGTGCCAGCACTCGGACAACTCAAGAGACCCAGTACTTC.

The rearrangement links TRBV7-8 to TRBJ1-5; D remains ambiguous. Germline V gene lookup returns CDR1 SGHVS and CDR2 FQNEAQ. The CDR3 spans 15 residues. Trimming stripped 2 bases from V and 3 bases from J, with 11 bases between. The CDR3, as DNA: TGTGCCAGCAGCTTAAGGCAGAACTACAATCAGCCCCAGCATTTT. Protein sequence: CASSLRQNYNQPQHF.

This rearrangement joins TRBV9 to TRBJ1-1, with TRBD1 identical over 8 bases. Germline CDR1 and CDR2: SGDLS and YYNGEE. Trimming at V came to 4 bases and at J to 5 bases, leaving 16 bases not matched to a gene. This CDR3 is built from 17 residues. Here the CDR3 reads CASSQTGRTGHYTEAFF. CDR3 nucleotide sequence: TGTGCCAGCAGCCAGACTGGTCGGACAGGGCACTATACTGAAGCTTTCTTT.

This clone was detected once. The chain links TRBV9 to TRBJ1-2; D gene uncertain. V lost 2 bases and J 0 bases, leaving 8 bases between the germline ends. Germline lookup yields CDR1 SGDLS and CDR2 YYNGEE. The CDR3 length is 14 residues. The CDR3, as DNA: TGTGCCAGCAGCGTCGCGGGTGCTAACTATGGCTACACCTTC. Its protein product is CASSVAGANYGYTF.

This chain connects TRBV5-6 to TRBJ1-2; no definite D call. Deletions cut 5 bases from V and 4 bases from J, with 12 bases between. The CDR3 contains 13 residues. Germline values: CDR1 SGHDT, CDR2 YYEEEE. The CDR3 loop reads CASSVDPSYGYTF. CDR3 sequence (DNA): TGTGCCAGCAGTGTGGATCCATCCTATGGCTACACCTTC.

This clone is a singleton in its sample. The chain has TRBV2 and TRBJ2-5, with TRBD2 matching over 9 bases. The CDR3 extends over 14 amino acids. Germline lookup yields CDR1 SNHLY and CDR2 FYNNEI. J was trimmed by 5 bases and V by 8 bases; bases with no gene match: 9. CDR3 coding DNA: TGTGCCAGCCGGAGGGGGAGCGGGAGGGAGACCCAGTACTTC. Residues: CASRRGSGRETQYF. Full variable domain (missing parts from reference TRBV2 and TRBJ2-5): EPEVTQTPSHQVTQMGQEVILRCVPISNHLYFYWYRQILGQKVEFLVSFYNNEISEKSEIFDDQFSVERPDGSNFTLKIRSTKLEDSAMYFCASRRGSGRETQYFGPGTRLLVL.

This sequence joins TRBV4-2 and TRBJ1-3; no definite D call. The ends were cut back, 1 base at V and 0 bases at J, with 10 bases in the middle. Germline CDR1 reads LGHNA; CDR2 reads YNFKEQ. The CDR3 loop spans 16 amino acids. In DNA form, the CDR3 reads TGTGCCAGCAGCCAAGGCCTAAGGAACTCTGGAAACACCATATATTTT. Protein sequence: CASSQGLRNSGNTIYF.

V usage is TRBV7-2 and J usage is TRBJ2-3; D is perhaps TRBD2 (6 bases). In germline, CDR1 is SGHTA, CDR2 FQGNSA. The CDR3 sequence is 13 residues long. The V end was cut by 5 bases, the J end by 5 bases, with 11 bases between. The CDR3 sequence is CASSIRGGDTQYF. The CDR3 DNA is TGTGCCAGCAGCATCCGGGGAGGAGATACGCAGTATTTT.

This clone was seen at least ten times. The J gene is TRBJ2-7, the V gene TRBV5-6; TRBD1 might be the D (5 bases). CDR3 length equals 15 residues. V was clipped by 4 bases and J by 1 base, with 15 bases between them. The V gene's germline CDR1 is SGHDT and CDR2 YYEEEE. As DNA, the CDR3 is TGTGCCAGCAGCCAGACTTTCGGACAATCCTACGAGCAGTACTTC. Translation: CASSQTFGQSYEQYF. The full variable domain, with the rest looked up from reference TRBV5-6 and TRBJ2-7, is DAGVTQSPTHLIKTRGQQVTLRCSPKSGHDTVSWYQQALGQGPQFIFQYYEEEERQRGNFPDRFSGHQFPNYSSELNVNALLLGDSALYLCASSQTFGQSYEQYFGPGTRLTVT.

The gene calls are TRBV25-1 and TRBJ1-4; 7 bases map to TRBD1. Trimming removed 5 bases from V and 14 bases from J; junction bases left unmatched: 8. The CDR3 is 12 residues long. Per the germline V gene, CDR1 is MGHDK and CDR2 is SYGVNS. The CDR3 DNA follows: TGTGCCAGCAGTCCCCAGACAGGGCTTCTGTTTTTT. Its translation: CASSPQTGLLFF. Looking up the rest from reference TRBV25-1 and TRBJ1-4 gives the full variable domain: EADIYQTPRYLVIGTGKKITLECSQTMGHDKMYWYQQDPGMELHLIHYSYGVNSTEKGDLSSESTVSRIRTEHFPLTLESARPSHTSQYLCASSPQTGLLFFGSGTQLSVL.